Listed below are T cell receptor beta chains from one sample, sequenced in a study of blood T cell repertoires in COVID-19. Method: immunoSEQ multiplex PCR; TCRdb's copy keeps in-frame clones and lacks some. Of 200,000 or so clones in the sample, 86% are singletons; the top ten hold approximately 5.9%. The specimen sequenced was peripheral blood. The receptors shown here come from a man at least 80 years old with acute or convalescent COVID-19. Both conserved end residues are part of each CDR3. A D gene is named only where the DNA matches it firmly.

d_call	v_call	j_call	cdr3_nt	cdr3_aa
TRBD1	TRBV29-1	TRBJ1-2	TGCAGCGCTGGGGGACAGGGAAGCGGCTACACCTTC	CSAGGQGSGYTF
TRBD1	TRBV29-1	TRBJ2-1	TGCAGCGTTGGGGGACAGCTCTACAATGGTGAGCAGTTCTTC	CSVGGQLYNGEQFF
TRBD1	TRBV3-1/TRBV3-2	TRBJ1-6	TGTGCCAGCAGCCAAGAAGGGACGGGACAGCTAAATTCACCCCTCCACTTT	CASSQEGTGQLNSPLHF
NA	TRBV27	TRBJ1-4	TGTGCCAGCAGTTCTAAGGGGTGGAACTCTGCAACTAATGAAAAACTGTTTTTT	CASSSKGWNSATNEKLFF
NA	TRBV30	TRBJ1-4	TGTGCCTGGAGTGTCCAAGAAAAACTGTTTTTT	CAWSVQEKLFF
TRBD2	TRBV18	TRBJ2-2	TGTGCCACCCACCTAGCGGGTCCGAACACCGGGGAGCTGTTTTTT	CATHLAGPNTGELFF
TRBD1	TRBV30	TRBJ2-4	TGTGCCTGGAGTCCAAAGGACAGGGGGCGAGCCAAAAACATTCAGTACTTC	CAWSPKDRGRAKNIQYF
TRBD2	TRBV15	TRBJ2-2	TGTGCCACCAGCATAAGCGGGAGAGATACCGGGGAGCTGTTTTTT	CATSISGRDTGELFF
NA	TRBV6-1	TRBJ1-6	TGTGCCAGCAGTGAACAGGGGACCGACTCTAATTCACCCCTCCACTTT	CASSEQGTDSNSPLHF
NA	TRBV25-1	TRBJ1-1	TGTGCCAGCCTAAGGGCAGGGATGAACACTGAAGCTTTCTTT	CASLRAGMNTEAFF
TRBD2	TRBV7-8	TRBJ2-2	TGTGCCAGCAGCCTCGGGGGGAGGACCGGGGAGCTGTTTTTT	CASSLGGRTGELFF